The 7 T cell receptor beta chains presented below share a single source sample, sequenced in a study of ipilimumab plus nivolumab after autologous stem cell transplantation. Sequencing was performed with immunoSEQ multiplex PCR; in TCRdb, only in-frame clones are kept and a portion is missing. The repertoire includes roughly 23,000 clones, nearly 75% of them detected once, and 20% to 30% sits in the top ten. The material sequenced was PBMCs, taken in a trial of ipilimumab plus nivolumab as post-transplant consolidation. These receptors were obtained from a male donor with diffuse large B-cell lymphoma.

CDR3 sequence reads: CASMDDNTGELFF. The CDR3 DNA sequence: TGTGCCAGTATGGACGATAACACCGGGGAGCTGTTTTTT. The chain has TRBV19 and TRBJ2-2; D gene ambiguous. Trimming took off 7 bases at V and 2 bases at J, with 8 bases between the two ends. Germline CDR1 LNHDA, CDR2 SQIVND (reference sequence). The CDR3 has 13 residues.

The chain couples TRBV10-1 to TRBJ2-1, with 13 bases fitting TRBD2. Germline CDR1 and CDR2: WNHNN and SYGVQD (reference sequence). The CDR3 loop spans 17 amino acids. The trim removed 6 bases at V and 2 bases at J, leaving 7 bases unmatched. The CDR3 reads CASSRTSGSLAYNEQFF. Written as DNA, the CDR3 is TGCGCCAGCAGCCGGACTAGCGGGAGTCTCGCCTACAATGAGCAGTTCTTC.

This sequence joins TRBV5-4 and TRBJ1-2, with 8 bases identical to TRBD1. Germline lookup yields CDR1 SGHNT and CDR2 YYREEE (reference sequence). The CDR3 has 14 amino acids. V shed 1 base and J 4 bases; nucleotides not matched to a gene: 3. The CDR3 loop is CASSLSTGGYGYTF. CDR3 DNA sequence: TGTGCCAGCAGCTTGTCAACAGGGGGCTATGGCTACACCTTC.

The chain joins TRBV2 to TRBJ2-1; tentatively, D is TRBD1 (6 bases). Germline V gene data show CDR1 as SNHLY and CDR2 as FYNNEI. Trimming took 5 bases from V and 9 from J, leaving 14 bases between them. CDR3 length: 13 residues. DNA for the CDR3: TGTGCCAGCAGTTACACAGGGTTGGGTGAGCAGTTCTTC. Translated: CASSYTGLGEQFF.

This chain joins TRBV11-3 and TRBJ2-5, with D tentatively TRBD1 or TRBD2 (5 bases each). CDR3 length equals 14 residues. CDR1 and CDR2 (germline): SGHNT, YENEEA. Trimming removed 5 bases from V and 11 bases from J, with 21 bases in between. This CDR3 is CASSGKGTAREQYF. The DNA of the CDR3 is TGTGCCAGCAGCGGGAAGGGGACCGCGCGAGAGCAGTACTTC.

By share of the sample, this clone is medium-sized (0.01 to 0.1%). Other DNA sequences in the same sample also yield this CDR3. The chain recombines TRBV6-1 with TRBJ1-1, with D unclear. Germline values: CDR1 MNHNS, CDR2 SASEGT. V lost 7 bases, J lost 2 bases, and 8 bases lay in between. The CDR3 has 12 amino acids. The CDR3 bases are TGTGCCAGCAACCAGGTAAACACTGAAGCTTTCTTT. This gives the protein CASNQVNTEAFF.

The V call is TRBV11-3, the J call TRBJ2-7, with D uncertain. Trimming pared 5 bases from V and 3 bases from J, leaving 11 bases between. Looked up from germline, CDR1 is SGHNT and CDR2 is YENEEA. There are 13 residues in the CDR3. In DNA form, the CDR3 reads TGTGCCAGCAGCCCCCACCCGATCTACGAGCAGTACTTC. Residues: CASSPHPIYEQYF. Supplemented by reference TRBV11-3 and TRBJ2-7, the full variable domain reads EAGVVQSPRYKIIEKKQPVAFWCNPISGHNTLYWYLQNLGQGPELLIRYENEEAVDDSQLPKDRFSAERLKGVDSTLKIQPAELGDSAVYLCASSPHPIYEQYFGPGTRLTVT.